The 25 T cell receptor beta chains below were found in one sample sequenced in a study of T cell changes during pregnancy in multiple sclerosis. The table came from immunoSEQ multiplex PCR; TCRdb's copy has only in-frame clones and leaves some out. The sample has some 70,000 clones, almost 95% seen once. The sequencing here drew on CD8+ T cells from peripheral blood mononuclear cells, taken in the third trimester of pregnancy. The receptors shown here come from a female donor in good health, enrolled as a control in a pregnancy study.

The chain combines TRBV29-1 with TRBJ2-4; the D is unclear. Per the germline V gene, CDR1 is SQVTM and CDR2 is ANQGSEA. Trimming shortened V by 2 bases and J by 0 bases, and 8 bases separated the two germline ends. The CDR3 is made up of 14 amino acids. The CDR3 DNA reads TGCAGCGTTGAACGGGTCCTAGCCAAAAACATTCAGTACTTC. Amino acid sequence: CSVERVLAKNIQYF.

The chain uses TRBV4-3 and TRBJ2-1, with D perhaps TRBD2 (7 bases). The CDR3 loop spans 16 amino acids. The V gene's germline CDR1 is LGHNA and CDR2 YSLEER. V was pared by 5 bases and J by 8 bases, with 22 bases between. The DNA of the CDR3 is TGCGCCAGCAGCGGAAGGGAGGGGGGGCGGGCTGATGAGCAGTTCTTC. Protein: CASSGREGGRADEQFF.

The gene calls are TRBV7-9 and TRBJ1-1; D call uncertain. CDR3 length: 13 amino acids. Germline assignment: CDR1 SEHNR and CDR2 FQNEAQ (reference sequence). V lost 6 bases and J 1 base, leaving 9 bases between the germline ends. CDR3: CASRVTRNTEAFF. Written as DNA, the CDR3 is TGTGCCAGCAGAGTAACACGGAACACTGAAGCTTTCTTT. Using reference TRBV7-9 and TRBJ1-1 for the parts outside the CDR3, the full variable domain is DTGVSQNPRHKITKRGQNVTFRCDPISEHNRLYWYRQTLGQGPEFLTYFQNEAQLEKSRLLSDRFSAERPKGSFSTLEIQRTEQGDSAMYLCASRVTRNTEAFFGQGTRLTVV.

The chain links TRBV7-2 to TRBJ2-2; weak D call: TRBD2 (6 bases). Trimming stripped 5 bases from V and 2 bases from J, with 18 bases between. From germline, CDR1 is SGHTA and CDR2 FQGNSA. The CDR3 loop spans 17 amino acids. CDR3 DNA: TGTGCCAGCAGCCTCCTTGCGGGGTCCATTAACACCGGGGAGCTGTTTTTT. This translates into CASSLLAGSINTGELFF.

The V and J genes are TRBV27 and TRBJ2-7, with D unclear. CDR3 length: 12 residues. V dropped 5 bases and J dropped 1 base, with 6 bases sitting between them. CDR1 is MNHEY and CDR2 is SMNVEV in the germline V gene (reference sequence). The CDR3 nucleotides read TGTGCCAGCAGTCCTCCGTCCTACGAGCAGTACTTC. This codes for CASSPPSYEQYF.

V is TRBV6-6 and J is TRBJ2-3, with TRBD2 as a possible D gene (5 bases). CDR3 length: 15 residues. The germline V gene has CDR1 MNHNY and CDR2 SVGAGI (reference sequence). Trimming cost V 1 base and J 8 bases, with 16 bases left between them. The CDR3 bases are TGTGCCAGCAGTTACTTGCTCGAGAGCGGTGGTACGCAGTATTTT. Its protein product is CASSYLLESGGTQYF.

The rearrangement links TRBV21-1 to TRBJ1-1; the table's D gene call, TRBD1, was not cross checked with the DNA. TRBV21-1 is a documented pseudogene. CDR3 length: 15 residues. CDR3 in DNA: TGTGCCAGCAGCAAAGTACAGGGTCGAAACACTGAAGCTTTCTTT. Translated, it gives CASSKVQGRNTEAFF.

V is TRBV7-2 and J is TRBJ2-7; D is unresolved. V dropped 1 base and J dropped 5 bases, with 12 bases sitting between them. This CDR3 comprises 14 residues. Germline V gene data show CDR1 as SGHTA and CDR2 as FQGNSA. This CDR3 is CASSLVGPGDEQYF. The CDR3 DNA follows: TGTGCCAGCAGCTTAGTTGGCCCCGGAGACGAGCAGTACTTC.

The chain carries TRBV7-9 and TRBJ1-3, with 8 bases aligning to TRBD1. CDR3 length: 16 amino acids. After removal of 4 bases from V and 0 bases from J, the junction contained 5 bases not matched to a gene. Germline CDR1 and CDR2: SEHNR and FQNEAQ (reference sequence). CDR3 in amino acids: CASSSPGQVSGNTIYF. The CDR3 DNA follows: TGTGCCAGCAGCTCGCCGGGACAGGTCTCTGGAAACACCATATATTTT.

The chain carries TRBV4-2 and TRBJ2-1; 9 positions match TRBD2. This CDR3 has 16 amino acids. Trimming at V came to 6 bases and at J to 2 bases, leaving 8 bases not matched to a gene. The germline CDR1 and CDR2 sequences are LGHNA and YNFKEQ. CDR3 amino acids: CASSPRLAEAYNEQFF. The CDR3 DNA is TGTGCCAGCAGTCCTCGACTAGCGGAAGCCTACAATGAGCAGTTCTTC.

The chain links TRBV27 to TRBJ1-1, with D possibly TRBD1 on 5 matching bases. V was shortened by 2 bases and J by 5 bases, with 12 bases between the two germline ends. This CDR3 region has 14 residues. In germline, CDR1 is MNHEY, CDR2 SMNVEV (reference sequence). The CDR3: CASSLRATGTEAFF. Written as DNA, the CDR3 is TGTGCCAGCAGTTTAAGGGCTACAGGAACTGAAGCTTTCTTT.

The chain couples TRBV9 to TRBJ2-7, with 9 nucleotides matching TRBD1. Germline trimming cut 0 bases from V and 6 bases from J; bases unmatched to any gene: 1. Germline V gene lookup returns CDR1 SGDLS and CDR2 YYNGEE. The CDR3 has 13 amino acids. The DNA of the CDR3 is TGTGCCAGCAGCGTAGTGACAGGGGGCGAGCAGTACTTC. Translation gives CASSVVTGGEQYF.

This rearrangement joins TRBV7-9 to TRBJ2-6; 7 positions agree with TRBD1. Per the germline V gene, CDR1 is SEHNR and CDR2 is FQNEAQ (reference sequence). CDR3 length: 14 residues. The V and J ends lost 5 bases and 2 bases, in that order; junction bases with no gene match: 0. The CDR3 DNA reads TGTGCCAGCAGCGACAGGGCTGGGGCCAACGTCCTGACTTTC. Amino acids: CASSDRAGANVLTF. The full variable domain, its missing parts supplied by reference TRBV7-9 and TRBJ2-6, is DTGVSQNPRHKITKRGQNVTFRCDPISEHNRLYWYRQTLGQGPEFLTYFQNEAQLEKSRLLSDRFSAERPKGSFSTLEIQRTEQGDSAMYLCASSDRAGANVLTFGAGSRLTVL.

V usage is TRBV27 and J usage is TRBJ2-6; D uncertain. Looked up from germline, CDR1 is MNHEY and CDR2 is SMNVEV (reference sequence). The CDR3 sequence is 14 residues long. V lost 9 bases to trimming and J lost 2 bases, with 11 bases between them. This chain's CDR3 is CASSLGAGANVLTF. The CDR3, as DNA: TGTGCCAGTAGTCTGGGCGCTGGGGCCAACGTCCTGACTTTC.

V gene TRBV4-3 combines with J gene TRBJ2-3; TRBD2 might be the D (5 bases). The V end lost 0 bases, the J end lost 0 bases, and 13 bases lay between the germline ends. Germline CDR1 and CDR2: LGHNA and YSLEER. The CDR3 runs 17 residues. CDR3 nucleotide sequence: TGCGCCAGCAGCCAAGATAGGACTGGATCTAGCACAGATACGCAGTATTTT. This gives the protein CASSQDRTGSSTDTQYF.

The chain's CDR3 is CASSVDSDEQFF. In DNA form, the CDR3 reads TGTGCCAGCAGCGTAGATTCAGATGAGCAGTTCTTC. J is TRBJ2-1 and V is TRBV9, with no clear D. The CDR3 sequence is 12 residues long. V shed 0 bases and J shed 8 bases, with 6 bases lying between them. Germline values: CDR1 SGDLS, CDR2 YYNGEE.

The chain links TRBV6-5 to TRBJ2-3; possibly TRBD1 for D (6 bases). Germline CDR1 MNHEY, CDR2 SVGAGI. The CDR3 is 16 residues long. Trimming stripped 0 bases from V and 0 bases from J, with 10 bases between. CDR3 DNA sequence: TGTGCCAGCAGTTACTCATCCGGGACAAGCACAGATACGCAGTATTTT. Protein product: CASSYSSGTSTDTQYF.

The genes are TRBV6-5 and TRBJ2-7; TRBD2 might be the D (5 bases). The length of the CDR3 is 15 residues. Germline CDR1 and CDR2: MNHEY and SVGAGI. Trimming took off 2 bases at V and 4 bases at J, with 15 bases between the two ends. DNA of the CDR3: TGTGCCAGCAGTTACGTGGCCGGGGTTGGATACGAGCAGTACTTC. It is translated as CASSYVAGVGYEQYF.

The genes are TRBV6-4 and TRBJ1-1; 8 bases align to TRBD1. Germline V CDR1 and CDR2: MRHNA, SNTAGT. J was trimmed by 5 bases and V by 6 bases; bases with no gene match: 8. The length of the CDR3 is 14 residues. The DNA for the CDR3 is TGTGCCAGCAGCCCAGGGGGCGCGGGGACTGAAGCTTTCTTT. It translates to CASSPGGAGTEAFF.

The V gene is TRBV7-8, the J gene TRBJ2-7, with TRBD1 as a possible D gene (6 bases). The CDR3 loop spans 13 amino acids. Germline V gene sequence: CDR1 SGHVS, CDR2 FQNEAQ. Trimming took 5 bases from V and 4 from J, leaving 12 bases between them. The DNA for the CDR3 is TGTGCCAGCAGCCCACAGGGCCCGTACGAGCAGTACTTC. This gives the protein CASSPQGPYEQYF.

The rearrangement links TRBV9 to TRBJ2-7; no firm D call. Germline assignment: CDR1 SGDLS and CDR2 YYNGEE. V lost 0 bases, J lost 0 bases, and 7 bases lay in between. The CDR3 is made up of 14 amino acids. The CDR3 loop is CASSVGAVSYEQYF. The CDR3 region has the DNA TGTGCCAGCAGCGTAGGGGCCGTCTCCTACGAGCAGTACTTC.

The chain recombines TRBV6-6 with TRBJ1-5; D unclear. Trimming cost V 2 bases and J 4 bases, with 6 bases left between them. This CDR3 contains 13 residues. Germline V gene sequence: CDR1 MNHNY, CDR2 SVGAGI (reference sequence). The CDR3 nucleotides read TGTGCCAGCAGTTACGCGGGGAATCAGCCCCAGCATTTT. Translating it yields CASSYAGNQPQHF.

The rearrangement uses TRBV6-5 and TRBJ2-1; D possibly corresponds to TRBD2 (6 bases). Trimming removed 7 bases at V and 0 bases at J, with 13 bases between. The CDR3 covers 15 residues. Looked up from germline, CDR1 is MNHEY and CDR2 is SVGAGI. The DNA for the CDR3 is TGTGCCAGCAACTGGGACGGGAGCTCCTACAATGAGCAGTTCTTC. Protein sequence: CASNWDGSSYNEQFF.

The chain joins TRBV27 to TRBJ2-7, with 8 bases aligning to TRBD1. The germline CDR1 and CDR2 sequences are MNHEY and SMNVEV (reference sequence). V dropped 3 bases and J dropped 3; count of bases not matched to a gene: 7. This CDR3 spans 15 amino acids. The CDR3 DNA reads as TGTGCCAGCAGTTTCCCGGGACAGGTATACTACGAGCAGTACTTC. Amino acid sequence: CASSFPGQVYYEQYF.

This clone was counted once. The genes are TRBV2 and TRBJ2-1; weak D call: TRBD2 (7 bases). V was shortened by 7 bases and J by 7 bases, with 17 bases between the two germline ends. Looked up from germline, CDR1 is SNHLY and CDR2 is FYNNEI. The CDR3 runs to 14 residues. DNA for the CDR3: TGTGCCAGCAAAGGAGGGGGGGTTCGTAATGAGCAGTTCTTC. This sequence encodes CASKGGGVRNEQFF.